This TCR beta chain stems from a study of metastatic and nonmetastatic thyroid tumors. No patient had received any treatment before thyroid surgery. TCRdb reprocessed the PCR reads via MiXCR. Of roughly 89,000 clones in the sample, about 12% were seen once. This clone was recorded many times. The sequencing sample was made of tumor tissue. This clonotype was sampled from a female donor with papillary thyroid cancer or a benign thyroid nodule (not recorded which). Some clones in this sample may be carry-over from other donors' samples.

CDR3 region: CATSREARQTGELFF. The CDR3 DNA reads as TGTGCCACCAGCAGAGAGGCCAGACAAACCGGGGAGCTGTTTTTT. The V gene is TRBV15, the J gene TRBJ2-2; D remains ambiguous. Germline values: CDR1 LNHNV, CDR2 YYDKDF (reference sequence). V was pared by 0 bases and J by 5 bases, with 10 bases between. This CDR3 has 15 amino acids.